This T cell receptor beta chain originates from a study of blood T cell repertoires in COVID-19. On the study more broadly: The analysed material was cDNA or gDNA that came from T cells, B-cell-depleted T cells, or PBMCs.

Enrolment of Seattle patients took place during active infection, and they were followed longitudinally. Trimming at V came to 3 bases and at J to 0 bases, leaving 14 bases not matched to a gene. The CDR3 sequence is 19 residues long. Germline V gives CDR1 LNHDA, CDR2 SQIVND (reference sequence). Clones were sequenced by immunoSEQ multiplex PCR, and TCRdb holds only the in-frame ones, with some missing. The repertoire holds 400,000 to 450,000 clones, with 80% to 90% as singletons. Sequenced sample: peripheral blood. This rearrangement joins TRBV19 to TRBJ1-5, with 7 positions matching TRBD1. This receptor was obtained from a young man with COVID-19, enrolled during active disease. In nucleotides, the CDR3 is TGTGCCAGTAGTATTCAACAGGGGCCGGCCTCTTATAGCAATCAGCCCCAGCATTTT. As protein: CASSIQQGPASYSNQPQHF.